Ten or more counts support the clone carrying this T cell receptor (beta chain). What it binds is unknown. The source material, RNA transcripts, was used to amplify TCR beta CDR3 regions. First-round RT-PCR with HTBI primers amplified the TCR CDR3 region. TCRdb re-called the multiplex PCR reads with MiXCR, one entry per CDR3 protein. Among under 550,000 distinct CDR3 sequences listed, roughly 13% were seen once. This record comes from a study of T cells in Graves' hyperthyroidism and ophthalmopathy. Whole-study findings and limits: Appearing also in blood were most of the thyroid clonotypes expanded above 0.001.

The CDR3 covers 18 residues. Per germline, CDR1 MDHEN and CDR2 SYDVKM. V shed 3 bases and J 8 bases; nucleotides not matched to a gene: 10. Uncontrolled infection, other autoimmune disease, pregnancy or lactation excluded patients. From more than 9 ml of fresh peripheral blood, PBMCs were isolated. The sample taken for sequencing was blood. The TCR sequence derives from a woman between 18 and 30 years old with Graves' hyperthyroidism. V and J are TRBV28 and TRBJ2-1; 16 nucleotides line up with TRBD2. The CDR3 sequence is CASSFIVGLAGGDHEQFF. CDR3 coding DNA: TGTGCCAGCAGTTTTATAGTGGGACTAGCGGGAGGGGACCATGAGCAGTTCTTC.